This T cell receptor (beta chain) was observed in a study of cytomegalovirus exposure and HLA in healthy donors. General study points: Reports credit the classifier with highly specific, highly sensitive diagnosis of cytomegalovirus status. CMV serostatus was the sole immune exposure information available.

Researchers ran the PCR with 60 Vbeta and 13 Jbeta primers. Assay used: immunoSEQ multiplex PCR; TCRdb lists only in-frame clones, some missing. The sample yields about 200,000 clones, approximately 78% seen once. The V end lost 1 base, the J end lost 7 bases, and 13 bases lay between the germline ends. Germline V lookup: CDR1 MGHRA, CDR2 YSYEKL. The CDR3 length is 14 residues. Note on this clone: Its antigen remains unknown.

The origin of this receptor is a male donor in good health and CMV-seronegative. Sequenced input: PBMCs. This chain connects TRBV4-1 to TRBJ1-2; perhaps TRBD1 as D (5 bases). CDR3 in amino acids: CASSQVLRQSGYTF. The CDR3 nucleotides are TGCGCCAGCAGCCAAGTTCTGAGACAGTCTGGCTACACCTTC.